The 4 T cell receptor beta chains presented below share a single source sample, sequenced in a study of blood T cell repertoires in COVID-19. The repertoire was sequenced with immunoSEQ multiplex PCR; TCRdb's copy has only in-frame clones and lacks some. Of about 130,000 clones in the sample, around 85% were seen once. What was sequenced was peripheral blood. Source of these receptors: a woman aged 45-65 years who had recovered from COVID-19.

The chain couples TRBV7-3 to TRBJ2-5, with 7 bases matching TRBD2. The CDR3 runs 15 residues. Germline CDR1 is SGHTA and CDR2 is FQGTGA. V was clipped by 1 base and J by 1 base; unmatched bases: 3. CDR3 residues: CASSLSTGGQETQYF. CDR3 bases: TGTGCCAGCAGCTTAAGTACGGGGGGCCAAGAGACCCAGTACTTC. The full variable domain, rest sourced from reference TRBV7-3 and TRBJ2-5, is GAGVSQTPSNKVTEKGKYVELRCDPISGHTALYWYRQSLGQGPEFLIYFQGTGAADDSGLPNDRFFAVRPEGSVSTLKIQRTERGDSAVYLCASSLSTGGQETQYFGPGTRLLVL.

V gene TRBV6-6 combines with J gene TRBJ1-5, with D unresolved. The CDR3 length is 16 residues. CDR1 and CDR2 (germline): MNHNY, SVGAGI (reference sequence). The V end was cut by 2 bases, the J end by 4 bases, with 15 bases between. The CDR3 region is CASSYGSRGWNQPQHF. The DNA of the CDR3 is TGTGCCAGCAGTTACGGTTCGCGGGGTTGGAATCAGCCCCAGCATTTT.

The rearrangement joins TRBV12-3 or TRBV12-4 to TRBJ2-7; TRBD2 agrees at 8 bases. CDR3 length: 13 amino acids. V lost 6 bases, J lost 6 bases, and 7 bases stayed unmatched. The CDR3 region has the DNA TGTGCCAGCAGCCCCGGACTAGCCGTCGAGCAGTACTTC. It is translated as CASSPGLAVEQYF.

The chain carries TRBV7-2 and TRBJ2-1, with a weak D call TRBD2 (6 bases). The V end lost 2 bases, the J end lost 4 bases, and 15 bases lay between the germline ends. The CDR3 sequence is 16 residues long. Germline V gene sequence: CDR1 SGHTA, CDR2 FQGNSA. Written as DNA, the CDR3 is TGTGCCAGCAGCTTAAGTTCAAGCGGGCTTTACAATGAGCAGTTCTTC. This encodes CASSLSSSGLYNEQFF.